This T cell receptor (beta chain) was recovered during a study of T-cell reconstitution after alpha-beta-depleted transplantation in children. V dropped 4 bases and J dropped 3 bases, with 11 bases sitting between them. Germline V gene data show CDR1 as SGHDT and CDR2 as YYEEEE. This CDR3 comprises 15 residues. This clonotype showed up many times. TCRbeta library construction was performed incorporating unique molecular identifiers. TCRdb re-analysed the PCR reads in MiXCR, keeping a single row per CDR3 protein. The table has over 400,000 distinct CDR3 sequences, roughly an eighth seen once. The sequence was obtained from a human donor who donated a stem cell graft to a child with combined immunodeficiency. The source material was PBMCs from the stem cell graft donor, sampled from the stem cell graft. The chain couples TRBV5-6 to TRBJ2-6; D is possibly TRBD2 (5 bases). The CDR3 protein is CASSIGGSGANVLTF. CDR3 DNA: TGTGCCAGCAGCATAGGTGGGAGTGGGGCCAACGTCCTGACTTTC.